Listed below are T cell receptor beta chains from one sample, sequenced in a study of CD8+CD57+ T cells in acquired aplastic anemia. TCRdb itself ran the reads through MiXCR, one entry per CDR3 protein. The sample yields about 130,000 distinct CDR3 sequences, around 46% seen once. Sequenced input: sorted CD4+, CD8+, or CD8+CD57+ T cells (not recorded which) from PBMCs. The receptors here all came from a human donor in good health, serving as a control. The CDR3 runs from the conserved cysteine through the conserved F or W. A D gene is named only where the DNA matches it firmly. Clone size is given for some rows only: seen once, a few or many times, or a class if the clone is expanded.

clone_size	d_call	cdr3_length	v_call	j_call	cdr3_nt	cdr3_aa
-	-	15	TRBV18	TRBJ2-2	TGTGCCAGCTCACGGGCAGGGTCAAGCACCGGGGAGCTGTTTTTT	CASSRAGSSTGELFF
-	-	15	TRBV6-2/TRBV6-3	TRBJ2-1	TGTGCCAGCAGTTACGATCCGGACCCCTACAATGAGCAGTTCTTC	CASSYDPDPYNEQFF
-	-	15	TRBV20-1	TRBJ2-1	TGCAGTGCTAGAGATTGGGCAGAAGATTACAATGAGCAGTTCTTC	CSARDWAEDYNEQFF
many	-	14	TRBV6-4	TRBJ2-7	TGTGCCAGCAGTGACTTGATCAGGGCCCACGAGCAGTACTTC	CASSDLIRAHEQYF
-	TRBD1	13	TRBV29-1	TRBJ2-7	TGCAGCGTTCGGGGACAGGGGGCTTACGAGCAGTACTTC	CSVRGQGAYEQYF
many	-	13	TRBV30	TRBJ1-3	TGTGCCTGGGACCCAAACTCTGGAAACACCATATATTTT	CAWDPNSGNTIYF
once	-	13	TRBV7-9	TRBJ1-2	TGTGCCAGCAGCCCCAACAGAGACTATGGCTACACCTTC	CASSPNRDYGYTF
few	TRBD1	15	TRBV19	TRBJ2-1	TGTGCCAGTAGTACCGGGACAGTGCCCTGGAATGAGCAGTTCTTC	CASSTGTVPWNEQFF
many	-	12	TRBV24-1	TRBJ1-5	TGTGCCACCTCCGGGACCGTTGGTCCCCAGCATTTT	CATSGTVGPQHF
many	TRBD1	16	TRBV19	TRBJ2-5	TGTGCCAGTAGTATGGGGACAGGGGGCGTGTTGGAGACCCAGTACTTC	CASSMGTGGVLETQYF
-	-	15	TRBV19	TRBJ2-1	TGTGCCAGTAGTGAGGACGGAAGCCTCTACAATGAGCAGTTCTTC	CASSEDGSLYNEQFF
many	TRBD2	16	TRBV20-1	TRBJ2-3	TGCAGTGCTCCAAACTACGGGGGGGGTTCGGCAGATACGCAGTATTTT	CSAPNYGGGSADTQYF
many	TRBD1	16	TRBV7-2	TRBJ1-1	TGTGCCAGCAGCCCTGGACAGGGAATACAAAACACTGAAGCTTTCTTT	CASSPGQGIQNTEAFF
-	-	15	TRBV3-1	TRBJ2-1	TGTGCCAGCAGCCAAGATACCCGGTCGGACGGAGCTAAGTTCTTC	CASSQDTRSDGAKFF
-	-	14	TRBV7-9	TRBJ1-5	TGTGCCAGCAGCCGGGAGTCTGGCAATCAGCCCCAGCATTTT	CASSRESGNQPQHF
-	TRBD1	15	TRBV19	TRBJ1-2	TGTGCCAGTAGTTCATGGGACAGGGAGATCTATGGCTACACCTTC	CASSSWDREIYGYTF
-	-	13	TRBV7-9	TRBJ2-3	TGTGCCAGCAGCATCCGGACCGGGGGTACGCAGTATTTT	CASSIRTGGTQYF
-	-	14	TRBV19	TRBJ2-2	TGTGCCAGCTCCCTCGGGACTCTCAGGGGGGAGCTGTTTTTT	CASSLGTLRGELFF
few	-	11	TRBV20-1	TRBJ2-5	TGCAGTGCTAGACAGGAAGAGACCCAGTACTTC	CSARQEETQYF
-	-	15	TRBV20-1	TRBJ2-7	TGCAGTGCTAGAGAGGCTCTGGGGAAACGATACGAGCAGTACTTC	CSAREALGKRYEQYF
-	TRBD1	15	TRBV25-1	TRBJ1-1	TGTGCCAGCAGCAATGAGACAGGGGGGAACACTGAAGCTTTCTTT	CASSNETGGNTEAFF
few	-	15	TRBV19	TRBJ1-2	TGTGCCAGTAACGACTTCCTCAGGGCTAACTATGGCTACACCTTC	CASNDFLRANYGYTF